This T cell receptor (beta chain) was obtained from a study of T-cell memory formation after mild COVID-19. Germline values: CDR1 PRHDT, CDR2 FYEKMQ (reference sequence). V shed 0 bases and J shed 0 bases, with 11 bases lying between them. The CDR3 is 16 residues long. TCRdb ran MiXCR on the 5' RACE reads and lists one entry per CDR3 protein. Here the sample spans 500,000 to 600,000 distinct CDR3 sequences, approximately 18% being singletons. The chain carries TRBV13 and TRBJ1-1; D is unclear. The source material was PBMCs or a T cell subset sorted from them (not recorded which). The receptor was derived from an adult woman who had mild COVID-19 (a few samples of this study predate the infection). Cell type and time point are not known. The CDR3 coding sequence is TGTGCCAGCAGCTTAGGCGTTCGAGCCATGAACACTGAAGCTTTCTTT. The encoded protein is CASSLGVRAMNTEAFF.